These 27 T cell receptor beta chains share one sample of origin, sequenced in a study of CD8 T cells in ankylosing spondylitis. Each CDR3 protein is one row after TCRdb ran MiXCR on the 5' RACE reads. The profile shows approximately 440,000 distinct CDR3 sequences, 15% to 20% of them singletons. Study findings and constraints: Characteristic, it appeared, of ankylosing spondylitis blood was a TCR beta motif of roughly eight highly homologous variants.

For these receptors, no antigen is known. Sequencing used blood, either unsorted or a sorted T cell fraction (not recorded which). Every receptor here comes from a male donor with ankylosing spondylitis.

This clonotype was picked up a small number of times. The chain joins TRBV20-1 to TRBJ2-4, with 7 bases aligning to TRBD2. The junction had 5 bases not matched to a gene; V was cut back by 3 bases and J by 0 bases. This CDR3 is built from 15 residues. Looked up from germline, CDR1 is DFQATT and CDR2 is SNEGSKA (reference sequence). The CDR3 loop is CSARGLAEAKNIQYF. CDR3 nucleotides: TGCAGTGCTAGGGGGCTAGCGGAAGCCAAAAACATTCAGTACTTC.

V gene TRBV3-1 combines with J gene TRBJ2-7; TRBD1 matches at 9 bases. With 4 bases clipped from V and 7 bases from J, the junction kept 11 bases outside the gene matches. Per germline, CDR1 LGHDT and CDR2 YNNKEL (reference sequence). This CDR3 is 15 amino acids long. The CDR3 sequence is CASSPMEQGAREQYF. The DNA for the CDR3 is TGTGCCAGCAGCCCAATGGAACAGGGGGCCCGAGAGCAGTACTTC.

The chain employs TRBV24-1 and TRBJ2-7; TRBD1 matches 8 bases. In germline, CDR1 is KGHDR, CDR2 SFDVKD. The CDR3 spans 15 residues. Germline trimming cut 3 bases from V and 5 bases from J; bases unmatched to any gene: 8. The CDR3 DNA reads as TGTGCCACCAGTGATCGTACAGGGGGATTTGACGAGCAGTACTTC. Residues: CATSDRTGGFDEQYF.

This clonotype was recorded a few times. The rearrangement links TRBV10-3 to TRBJ1-1, with unresolved D. Between the trimmed V and J ends, which lost 0 bases and 8 bases, there was a span of 10 bases. The CDR3 runs 13 residues. Per the germline V gene, CDR1 is ENHRY and CDR2 is SYGVKD. The CDR3 DNA reads TGTGCCATCAGTGAGTCCCCCGAACGCGAAGCTTTCTTT. Translation: CAISESPEREAFF.

The chain links TRBV27 to TRBJ1-6; D gene uncertain. There are 12 residues in the CDR3. Deletions cut 9 bases from V and 8 bases from J, with 11 bases between. The V gene's germline CDR1 is MNHEY and CDR2 SMNVEV (reference sequence). CDR3: CASTNGDSPLHF. The CDR3 DNA follows: TGTGCCAGTACTAATGGTGATTCACCCCTCCACTTT.

CDR3 sequence (DNA): TGCAGTGCTAGGTTCGCGGGAGCCGGGGAGCAGTTCTTC. Translating it yields CSARFAGAGEQFF. The chain combines TRBV20-1 with TRBJ2-1; 7 bases are shared with TRBD2. From germline, CDR1 is DFQATT and CDR2 SNEGSKA (reference sequence). The junction had 9 bases not matched to a gene; V was cut back by 3 bases and J by 10 bases. The CDR3 is 13 amino acids.

This clonotype was detected a few times. The chain employs TRBV20-1 and TRBJ2-1; 10 bases are a match to TRBD2. Germline V gene lookup returns CDR1 DFQATT and CDR2 SNEGSKA (reference sequence). CDR3 length: 15 amino acids. V lost 2 bases and J lost 8; bases outside the gene matches: 9. This CDR3 is CSARKAGGPWDEQFF. For the CDR3, the DNA is TGCAGTGCTAGAAAAGCGGGGGGGCCTTGGGATGAGCAGTTCTTC.

This clonotype showed up many times. The V and J genes are TRBV29-1 and TRBJ1-2, with 9 bases aligning to TRBD1. The CDR3 covers 12 residues. Germline V lookup: CDR1 SQVTM, CDR2 ANQGSEA. The junction had 4 bases not matched to a gene; V was cut back by 5 bases and J by 6 bases. The CDR3 DNA is TGCAGCGTTACAGGGGGCTTCGATGGCTACACCTTC. Translated, it gives CSVTGGFDGYTF.

V gene TRBV5-1 combines with J gene TRBJ1-1; 10 nucleotides match TRBD1. J gave up 7 bases and V 5 bases, and 8 bases lay outside the gene matches. The CDR3 is 14 amino acids. CDR1 SGHRS and CDR2 YFSETQ come from the germline V gene. CDR3 coding DNA: TGCGCCAGCAGACCGACAGGGGGCGACCGTGAAGCTTTCTTT. Its translation is CASRPTGGDREAFF.

The CDR3 here is CASSQEGLGDSYNEQFF. The DNA of the CDR3 is TGTGCCAGCAGCCAAGAGGGCCTAGGAGACTCCTACAATGAGCAGTTCTTC. V is TRBV4-2 and J is TRBJ2-1; D uncertain. This CDR3 has 17 amino acids. Trimming pared 0 bases from V and 0 bases from J, leaving 12 bases between. CDR1 is LGHNA, CDR2 YNFKEQ, per germline.

Many counts were recorded for this clonotype. This sequence joins TRBV29-1 and TRBJ2-1; D is perhaps TRBD1 or TRBD2 (6 bases each). Per the germline V gene, CDR1 is SQVTM and CDR2 is ANQGSEA. Trimming shortened V by 0 bases and J by 10 bases, and 16 bases separated the two germline ends. The CDR3 runs 14 residues. The CDR3 nucleotides read TGCAGCGTTGAAGATCGGGGGCGGCTATACGAGCAGTTCTTC. It is translated as CSVEDRGRLYEQFF.

This clonotype turned up a few times. The J gene is TRBJ2-7, the V gene TRBV27; 7 bases fit TRBD1. V dropped 6 bases and J dropped 1; count of bases not matched to a gene: 6. The germline gives CDR1 MNHEY, CDR2 SMNVEV (reference sequence). The CDR3 has 14 amino acids. CDR3 amino acids: CASSSQQGSYEQYF. The CDR3 nucleotides are TGTGCCAGCAGCTCTCAACAGGGGTCCTACGAGCAGTACTTC.

The DNA of the CDR3 is TGCGCCAGCAGCCAACTACAGGTCGGCACTGAAGCTTTCTTT. It encodes CASSQLQVGTEAFF. The chain carries TRBV5-1 and TRBJ1-1; D might be TRBD1 (5 bases). The germline CDR1 and CDR2 sequences are SGHRS and YFSETQ. CDR3 length: 14 residues. Trimming cost V 4 bases and J 4 bases, with 14 bases left between them.

The J gene is TRBJ1-4, the V gene TRBV28; no clear D. This CDR3 has 13 residues. The V gene's germline CDR1 is MDHEN and CDR2 SYDVKM. V was shortened by 8 bases and J by 4 bases, with 11 bases between the two germline ends. CDR3 DNA sequence: TGTGCCAGCTCAGAACTCAATAATGAAAAACTGTTTTTT. As protein: CASSELNNEKLFF.

The chain carries TRBV12-3 or TRBV12-4 and TRBJ2-7; D might be TRBD2 (5 bases). The CDR3 loop spans 13 amino acids. V was clipped by 6 bases and J by 2 bases, with 11 bases between them. Written as DNA, the CDR3 is TGTGCCAGCAGGCAAACGGGGACCTACGAGCAGTACTTC. It encodes CASRQTGTYEQYF.

This chain joins TRBV28 and TRBJ1-5, with D possibly TRBD1 on 5 matching bases. Germline assignment: CDR1 MDHEN and CDR2 SYDVKM. The CDR3 contains 15 residues. Trimming left V 5 bases short and J 4 bases short, with 15 bases between. CDR3 protein: CASSRTGASNQPQHF. In DNA, the CDR3 is TGTGCCAGCAGTCGTACAGGAGCGTCAAATCAGCCCCAGCATTTT.

This clonotype has just a few counts. The chain combines TRBV20-1 with TRBJ1-6; no definite D call. V lost 1 base, J lost 6 bases, and 4 bases lay in between. The V gene's germline CDR1 is DFQATT and CDR2 SNEGSKA (reference sequence). CDR3 length: 12 residues. The CDR3 region has the DNA TGCAGTGCTAGAGTTGGTAATTCACCCCTCCACTTT. Encoded protein: CSARVGNSPLHF.

This clonotype was detected a few times. The J gene is TRBJ2-1, the V gene TRBV6-5, with 11 bases aligning to TRBD2. V lost 4 bases to trimming and J lost 7 bases; unmatched junction nucleotides: 3. Germline V lookup: CDR1 MNHEY, CDR2 SVGAGI. This CDR3 is 14 amino acids long. The CDR3 DNA sequence: TGTGCCAGCAGTTTAGCGGGGGGGCAAAATGAGCAGTTCTTC. Translating it yields CASSLAGGQNEQFF.

In DNA, the CDR3 is TGTGCCAGCTCACCCCCCCGACTAGCCGCGGATAGAGAGCAGTTCTTC. Its translation is CASSPPRLAADREQFF. V gene TRBV18 combines with J gene TRBJ2-1, with TRBD2 matching over 7 bases. The V gene's germline CDR1 is KGHSH and CDR2 LQKENI. The CDR3 has 16 residues. J gave up 10 bases and V 3 bases, and 15 bases lay outside the gene matches.

The chain carries TRBV5-1 and TRBJ2-1, with TRBD2 identical over 16 bases. Per germline, CDR1 SGHRS and CDR2 YFSETQ. V was clipped by 4 bases and J by 3 bases; unmatched bases: 7. This CDR3 has 18 residues. The CDR3 nucleotides are TGCGCCAGCAGCCCGGGACTAGCGGGGGGGCTTAACTACAATGAGCAGTTCTTC. This encodes CASSPGLAGGLNYNEQFF.

The sample holds a few counts of this clonotype. The V and J genes are TRBV3-1 and TRBJ2-7; 12 nucleotides line up with TRBD2. CDR1 and CDR2 from the germline V gene are LGHDT and YNNKEL (reference sequence). V was clipped by 1 base and J by 9 bases; unmatched bases: 4. The CDR3 has 14 amino acids. In DNA form, the CDR3 reads TGTGCCAGCAGCCAAGGACTAGCGGGAGTGGTGCAGTACTTC. It specifies CASSQGLAGVVQYF.

This clonotype has ten or more counts. V usage is TRBV20-1 and J usage is TRBJ2-1, with unresolved D. CDR1 DFQATT and CDR2 SNEGSKA come from the germline V gene (reference sequence). The V gene lost 3 bases and the J gene lost 6 bases, with 6 bases spanning the gap. This CDR3 contains 11 residues. Here the CDR3 DNA reads TGCAGTGCTAGCTTGGGCAATGAGCAGTTCTTC. Its translation: CSASLGNEQFF.

This clonotype showed up just a few times. The J gene is TRBJ2-7, the V gene TRBV5-1, with 7 bases that match TRBD1. This CDR3 region has 17 residues. Germline V gives CDR1 SGHRS, CDR2 YFSETQ. The trim removed 4 bases at V and 0 bases at J, leaving 13 bases unmatched. DNA for the CDR3: TGCGCCAGCAGCGCCTCGATGACAGGGTTCAACTCCTACGAGCAGTACTTC. This gives the protein CASSASMTGFNSYEQYF.

The gene calls are TRBV28 and TRBJ2-2, with 7 bases lining up with TRBD2. V lost 3 bases to trimming and J lost 8 bases; unmatched junction nucleotides: 6. This CDR3 is 14 amino acids long. From germline, CDR1 is MDHEN and CDR2 SYDVKM. The CDR3 DNA follows: TGTGCCAGCAGTTTTGGCGGGAGCATAGGGGAGCTGTTTTTT. As protein: CASSFGGSIGELFF.

This clonotype came up many times. The chain links TRBV27 to TRBJ2-7; 9 nucleotides agree with TRBD1. The trim removed 5 bases at V and 4 bases at J, leaving 9 bases unmatched. This CDR3 is built from 15 residues. Germline V gene sequence: CDR1 MNHEY, CDR2 SMNVEV (reference sequence). DNA of the CDR3: TGTGCCAGCAGTCCGAAGGGACAGGGTGTATACGAGCAGTACTTC. It yields the protein CASSPKGQGVYEQYF.

The chain combines TRBV20-1 with TRBJ2-5; 8 bases fit TRBD1. The CDR3 is made up of 13 amino acids. Germline loops: CDR1 DFQATT, CDR2 SNEGSKA (reference sequence). The V and J ends lost 6 bases and 4 bases, in that order; junction bases with no gene match: 7. The CDR3 nucleotides are TGCAGTGCCGAACAGGGGGGAGGAGAGACCCAGTACTTC. It codes for CSAEQGGGETQYF.

This clonotype has only a few counts. The gene calls are TRBV27 and TRBJ1-2; D might be TRBD1 (5 bases). V was pared by 4 bases and J by 5 bases, with 14 bases between. The CDR3 is made up of 14 amino acids. Germline V lookup: CDR1 MNHEY, CDR2 SMNVEV (reference sequence). The CDR3 nucleotides read TGTGCCAGCAGTTATGGGGGACGGGGATATGGCTACACCTTC. Translating gives CASSYGGRGYGYTF.